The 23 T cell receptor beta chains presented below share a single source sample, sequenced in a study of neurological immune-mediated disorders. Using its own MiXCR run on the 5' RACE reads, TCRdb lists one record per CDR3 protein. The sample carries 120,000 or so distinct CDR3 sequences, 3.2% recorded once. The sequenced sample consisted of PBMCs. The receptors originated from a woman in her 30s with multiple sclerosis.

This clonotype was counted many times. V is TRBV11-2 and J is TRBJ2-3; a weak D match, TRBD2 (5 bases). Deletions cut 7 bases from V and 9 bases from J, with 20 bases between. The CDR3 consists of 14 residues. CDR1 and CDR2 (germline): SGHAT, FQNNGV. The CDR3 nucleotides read TGTGCCAGCAAGACGATTAAATCCCGCGGGACGCAGTATTTT. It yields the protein CASKTIKSRGTQYF. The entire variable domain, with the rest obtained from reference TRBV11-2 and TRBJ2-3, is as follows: EAGVAQSPRYKIIEKRQSVAFWCNPISGHATLYWYQQILGQGPKLLIQFQNNGVVDDSQLPKDRFSAERLKGVDSTLKIQPAKLEDSAVYLCASKTIKSRGTQYFGPGTRLTVL.

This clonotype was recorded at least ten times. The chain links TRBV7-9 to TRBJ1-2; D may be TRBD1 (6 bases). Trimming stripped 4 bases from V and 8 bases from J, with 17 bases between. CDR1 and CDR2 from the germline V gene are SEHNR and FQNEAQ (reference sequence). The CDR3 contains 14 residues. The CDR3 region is CASSSREQGWGYTF. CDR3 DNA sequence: TGTGCCAGCAGCTCCCGAGAACAGGGATGGGGCTACACCTTC.

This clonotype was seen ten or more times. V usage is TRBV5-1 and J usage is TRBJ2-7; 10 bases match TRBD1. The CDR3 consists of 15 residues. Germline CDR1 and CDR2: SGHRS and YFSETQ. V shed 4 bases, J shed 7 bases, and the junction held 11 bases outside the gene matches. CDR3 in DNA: TGCGCCAGCAGCCCCGGGACAGGGGCGGTTGGGGAGCAGTACTTC. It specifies CASSPGTGAVGEQYF.

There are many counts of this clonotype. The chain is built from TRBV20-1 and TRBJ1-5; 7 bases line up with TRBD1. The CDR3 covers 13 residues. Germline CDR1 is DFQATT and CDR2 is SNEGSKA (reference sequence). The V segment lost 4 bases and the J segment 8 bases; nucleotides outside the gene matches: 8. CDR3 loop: CSAIQGGGEPQHF. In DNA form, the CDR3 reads TGCAGTGCTATTCAAGGGGGCGGGGAGCCCCAGCATTTT.

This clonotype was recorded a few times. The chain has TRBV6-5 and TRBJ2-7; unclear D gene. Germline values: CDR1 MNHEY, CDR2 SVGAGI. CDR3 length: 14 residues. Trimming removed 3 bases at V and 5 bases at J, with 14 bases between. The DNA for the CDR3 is TGTGCCAGCAGTTATTATCTAGGGTCGGACGAGCAGTACTTC. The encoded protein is CASSYYLGSDEQYF.

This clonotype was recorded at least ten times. CDR3 loop: CASSLLALTLTGGTDTQYF. The DNA of the CDR3 is TGTGCCAGCAGTTTACTTGCCCTTACCCTTACAGGGGGCACAGATACGCAGTATTTT. The rearrangement links TRBV27 to TRBJ2-3; 7 nucleotides match TRBD1. CDR1 is MNHEY and CDR2 is SMNVEV in the germline V gene (reference sequence). The CDR3 totals 19 residues. J was trimmed by 1 base and V by 2 bases; bases with no gene match: 15.

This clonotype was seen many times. CDR3 amino acids: CATSDGTPGGYTF. Written as DNA, the CDR3 is TGTGCCACCAGTGATGGGACCCCCGGAGGCTACACCTTC. The chain employs TRBV24-1 and TRBJ1-2; D possibly corresponds to TRBD1 (5 bases). The germline V gene has CDR1 KGHDR and CDR2 SFDVKD. The CDR3 has 13 amino acids. V lost 3 bases and J lost 8, with 12 bases in between.

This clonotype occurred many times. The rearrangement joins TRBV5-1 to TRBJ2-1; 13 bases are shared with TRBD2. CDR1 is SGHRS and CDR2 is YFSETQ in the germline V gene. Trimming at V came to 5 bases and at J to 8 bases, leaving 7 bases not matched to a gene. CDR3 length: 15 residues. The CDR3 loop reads CASSPTSGRADEQFF. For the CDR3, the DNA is TGCGCCAGCAGTCCTACTAGCGGGAGGGCGGATGAGCAGTTCTTC.

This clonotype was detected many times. For the CDR3, the DNA is TGTGCCAGCAGAAATCGGACAGGCTCCTTCGGAGAGACCCAGTACTTC. Residues: CASRNRTGSFGETQYF. The chain is built from TRBV21-1 and TRBJ2-5; TRBD1, as called in the table, went unchecked against the DNA. TRBV21-1 is a recognized pseudogene. The CDR3 is made up of 16 amino acids.

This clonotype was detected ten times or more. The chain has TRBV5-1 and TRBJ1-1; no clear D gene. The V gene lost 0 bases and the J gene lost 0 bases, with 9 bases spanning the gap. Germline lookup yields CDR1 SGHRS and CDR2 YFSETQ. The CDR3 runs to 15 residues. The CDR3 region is CASSLVNIMNTEAFF. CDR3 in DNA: TGCGCCAGCAGCTTGGTTAACATCATGAACACTGAAGCTTTCTTT.

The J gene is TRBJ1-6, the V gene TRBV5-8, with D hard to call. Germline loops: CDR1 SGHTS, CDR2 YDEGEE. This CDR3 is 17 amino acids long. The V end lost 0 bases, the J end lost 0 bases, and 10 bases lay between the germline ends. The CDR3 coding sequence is TGTGCCAGCAGCTTGGCCCCAGAGAGCTCCTATAATTCACCCCTCCACTTT. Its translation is CASSLAPESSYNSPLHF.

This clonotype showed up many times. DNA for the CDR3: TGTGCCATCAGTGGACTAGTAATAAATGAGCAGTTCTTC. This sequence encodes CAISGLVINEQFF. The V gene is TRBV10-3, the J gene TRBJ2-1; D possibly corresponds to TRBD2 (6 bases). This CDR3 region has 13 residues. V was clipped by 4 bases and J by 7 bases, with 11 bases between them. In germline, CDR1 is ENHRY, CDR2 SYGVKD.

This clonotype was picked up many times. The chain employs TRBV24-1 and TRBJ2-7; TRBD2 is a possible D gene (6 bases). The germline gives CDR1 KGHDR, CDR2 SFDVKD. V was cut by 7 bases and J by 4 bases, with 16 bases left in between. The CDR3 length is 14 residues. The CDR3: CATREGGWNYEQYF. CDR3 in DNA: TGTGCCACCAGAGAAGGAGGGTGGAATTACGAGCAGTACTTC.

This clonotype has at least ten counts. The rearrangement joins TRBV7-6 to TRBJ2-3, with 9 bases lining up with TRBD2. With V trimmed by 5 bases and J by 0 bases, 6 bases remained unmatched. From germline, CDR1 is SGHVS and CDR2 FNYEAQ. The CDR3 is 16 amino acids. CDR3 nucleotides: TGTGCCAGCAGCCGCATTACTAGCGGGAGCACAGATACGCAGTATTTT. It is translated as CASSRITSGSTDTQYF. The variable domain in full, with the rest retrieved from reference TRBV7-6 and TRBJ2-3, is GAGVSQSPRYKVTKRGQDVALRCDPISGHVSLYWYRQALGQGPEFLTYFNYEAQQDKSGLPNDRFSAERPEGSISTLTIQRTEQRDSAMYRCASSRITSGSTDTQYFGPGTRLTVL.

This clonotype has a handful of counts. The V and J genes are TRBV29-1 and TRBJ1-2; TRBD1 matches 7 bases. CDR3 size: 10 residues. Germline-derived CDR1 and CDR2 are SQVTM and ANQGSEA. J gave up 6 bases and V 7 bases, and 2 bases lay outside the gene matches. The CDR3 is CSATGDGYTF. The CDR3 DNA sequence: TGCAGCGCCACAGGGGATGGCTACACCTTC.

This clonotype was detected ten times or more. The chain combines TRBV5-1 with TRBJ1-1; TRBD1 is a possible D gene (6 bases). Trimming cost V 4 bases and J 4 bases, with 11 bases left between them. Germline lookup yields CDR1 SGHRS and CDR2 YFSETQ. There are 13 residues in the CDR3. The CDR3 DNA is TGCGCCAGCAGCCCGGGGGCAGCCACTGAAGCTTTCTTT. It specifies CASSPGAATEAFF.

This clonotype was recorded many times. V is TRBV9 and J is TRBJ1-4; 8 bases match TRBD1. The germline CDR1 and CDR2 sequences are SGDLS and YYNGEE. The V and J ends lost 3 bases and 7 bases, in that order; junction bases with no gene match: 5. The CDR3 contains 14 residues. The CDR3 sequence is CASSDGQGGEKLFF. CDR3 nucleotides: TGTGCCAGCAGCGATGGACAGGGTGGTGAAAAACTGTTTTTT.

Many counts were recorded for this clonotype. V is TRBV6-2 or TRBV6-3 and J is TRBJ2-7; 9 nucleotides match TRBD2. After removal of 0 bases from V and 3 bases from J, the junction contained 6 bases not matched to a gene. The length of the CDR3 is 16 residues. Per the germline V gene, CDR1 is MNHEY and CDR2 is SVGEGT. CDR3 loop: CASSYSKASGVYEQYF. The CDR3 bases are TGTGCCAGCAGTTACTCGAAGGCTAGCGGGGTCTACGAGCAGTACTTC.

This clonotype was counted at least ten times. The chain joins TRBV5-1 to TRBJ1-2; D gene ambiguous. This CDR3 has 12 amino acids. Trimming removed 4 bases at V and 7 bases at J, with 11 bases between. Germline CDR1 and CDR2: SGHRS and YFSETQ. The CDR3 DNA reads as TGCGCCAGCAGCCAATCAAAGGGTGGCTACACCTTC. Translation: CASSQSKGGYTF.

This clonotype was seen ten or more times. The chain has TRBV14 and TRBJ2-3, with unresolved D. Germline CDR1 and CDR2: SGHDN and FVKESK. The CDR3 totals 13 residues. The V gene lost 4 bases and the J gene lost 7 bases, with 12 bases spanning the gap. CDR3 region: CASSLSDLNTQYF. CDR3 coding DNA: TGTGCCAGCAGCCTCTCGGATTTAAATACGCAGTATTTT.

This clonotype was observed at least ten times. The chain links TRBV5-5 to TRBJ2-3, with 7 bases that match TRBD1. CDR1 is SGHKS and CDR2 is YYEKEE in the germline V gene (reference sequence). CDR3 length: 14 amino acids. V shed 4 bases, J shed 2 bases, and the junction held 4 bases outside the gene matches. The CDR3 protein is CASSPGTDTDTQYF. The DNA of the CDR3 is TGTGCCAGCAGCCCCGGGACAGACACAGATACGCAGTATTTT.

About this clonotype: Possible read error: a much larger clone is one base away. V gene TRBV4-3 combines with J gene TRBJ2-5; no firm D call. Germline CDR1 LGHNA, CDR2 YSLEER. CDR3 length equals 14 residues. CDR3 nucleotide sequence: TGCGCCAGCAGCCAAGGGCTCGGGCGAGAGAACCAGTACTTC. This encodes CASSQGLGRENQYF.

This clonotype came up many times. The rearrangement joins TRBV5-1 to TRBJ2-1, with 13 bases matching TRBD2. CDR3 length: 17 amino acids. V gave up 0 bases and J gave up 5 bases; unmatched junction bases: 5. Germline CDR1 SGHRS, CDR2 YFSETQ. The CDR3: CASSLGTSGGADNEQFF. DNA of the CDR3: TGCGCCAGCAGCTTGGGAACTAGCGGGGGGGCCGACAATGAGCAGTTCTTC.